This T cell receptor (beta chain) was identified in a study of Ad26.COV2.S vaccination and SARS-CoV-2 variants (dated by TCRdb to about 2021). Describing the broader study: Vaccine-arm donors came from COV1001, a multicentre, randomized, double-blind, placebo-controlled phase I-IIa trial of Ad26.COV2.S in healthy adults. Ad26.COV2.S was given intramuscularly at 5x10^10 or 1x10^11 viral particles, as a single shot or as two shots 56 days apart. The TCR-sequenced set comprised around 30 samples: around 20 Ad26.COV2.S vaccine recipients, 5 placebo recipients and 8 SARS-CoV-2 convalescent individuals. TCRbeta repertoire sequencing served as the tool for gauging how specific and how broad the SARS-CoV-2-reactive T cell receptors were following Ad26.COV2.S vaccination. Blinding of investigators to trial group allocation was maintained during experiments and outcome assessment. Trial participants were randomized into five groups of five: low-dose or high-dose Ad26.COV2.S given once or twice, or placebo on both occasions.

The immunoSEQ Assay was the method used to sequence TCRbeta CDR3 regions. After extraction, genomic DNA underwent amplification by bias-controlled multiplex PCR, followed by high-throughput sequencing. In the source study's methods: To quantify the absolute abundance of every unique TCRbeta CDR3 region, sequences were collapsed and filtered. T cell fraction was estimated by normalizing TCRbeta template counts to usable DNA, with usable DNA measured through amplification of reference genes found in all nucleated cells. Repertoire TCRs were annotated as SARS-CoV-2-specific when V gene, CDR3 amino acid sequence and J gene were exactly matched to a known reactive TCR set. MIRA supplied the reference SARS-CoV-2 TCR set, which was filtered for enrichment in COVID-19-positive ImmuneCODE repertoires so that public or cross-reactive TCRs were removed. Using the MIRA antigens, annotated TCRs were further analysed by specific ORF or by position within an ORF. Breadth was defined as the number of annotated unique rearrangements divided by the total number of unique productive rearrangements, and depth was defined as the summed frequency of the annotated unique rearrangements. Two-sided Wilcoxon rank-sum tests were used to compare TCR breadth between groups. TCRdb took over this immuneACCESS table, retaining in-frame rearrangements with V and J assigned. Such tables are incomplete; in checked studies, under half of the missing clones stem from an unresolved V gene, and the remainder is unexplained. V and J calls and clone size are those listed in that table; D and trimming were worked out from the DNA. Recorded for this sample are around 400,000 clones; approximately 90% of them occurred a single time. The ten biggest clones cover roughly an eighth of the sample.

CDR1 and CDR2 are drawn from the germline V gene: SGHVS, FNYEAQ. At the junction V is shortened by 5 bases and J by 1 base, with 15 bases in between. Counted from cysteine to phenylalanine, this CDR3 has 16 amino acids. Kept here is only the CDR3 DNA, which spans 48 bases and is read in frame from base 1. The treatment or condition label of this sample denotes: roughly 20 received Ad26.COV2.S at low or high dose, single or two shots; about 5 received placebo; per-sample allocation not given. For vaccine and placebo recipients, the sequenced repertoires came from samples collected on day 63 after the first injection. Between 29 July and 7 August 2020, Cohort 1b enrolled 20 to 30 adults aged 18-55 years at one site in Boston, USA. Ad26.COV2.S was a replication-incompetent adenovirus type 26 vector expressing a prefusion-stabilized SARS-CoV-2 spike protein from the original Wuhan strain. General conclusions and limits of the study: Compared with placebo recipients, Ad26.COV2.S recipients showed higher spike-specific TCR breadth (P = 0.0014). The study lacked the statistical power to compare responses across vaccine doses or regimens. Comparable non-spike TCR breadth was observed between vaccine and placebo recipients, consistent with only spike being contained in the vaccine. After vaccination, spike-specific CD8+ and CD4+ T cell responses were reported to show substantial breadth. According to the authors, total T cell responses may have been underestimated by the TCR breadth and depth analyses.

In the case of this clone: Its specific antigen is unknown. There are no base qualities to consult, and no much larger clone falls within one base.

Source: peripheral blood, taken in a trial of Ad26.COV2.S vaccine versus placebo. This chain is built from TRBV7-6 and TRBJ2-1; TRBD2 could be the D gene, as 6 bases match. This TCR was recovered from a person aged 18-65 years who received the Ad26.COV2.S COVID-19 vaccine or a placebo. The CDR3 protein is CASSPTGGRSYNEQFF. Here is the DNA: TGTGCCAGCAGCCCTACTGGTGGGAGGTCCTACAATGAGCAGTTCTTC.